A selection of T cell receptor beta chains follows, all from one sample in a study of metastatic and nonmetastatic thyroid tumors. Using MiXCR, TCRdb re-called clones from the PCR reads. Of around 17,000 clones in the sample, approximately 25% were seen once. The source material was adjacent normal tissue. These receptor sequences come from a female donor with papillary thyroid cancer or a benign thyroid nodule (not recorded which). Some clones in this sample may be carry-over from other donors' samples. Both conserved end residues are part of each CDR3. The D gene is left open where the match is weak. Clone size is given for some rows only: seen once, a few or many times, or a class if the clone is expanded.

TRBV5-1	.	TRBJ1-3	many	CASSLGGPGTGNTIYF	TGCGCCAGCAGCTTGGGCGGTCCTGGGACAGGAAACACCATATATTTT
TRBV30	.	TRBJ2-7	.	CAWSGPSYEQYF	TGTGCCTGGAGTGGACCTTCCTACGAGCAGTACTTC
TRBV28	.	TRBJ2-7	few	CASSRGKGEQYF	TGTGCCAGCAGTCGTGGGAAGGGAGAGCAGTACTTC
TRBV6-1	.	TRBJ2-7	.	CASISTGSSYEQYF	TGTGCCAGCATCTCAACAGGGAGCTCCTACGAGCAGTACTTC
TRBV4-3	TRBD1	TRBJ2-7	.	CASSQGTGGTYEQYF	TGCGCCAGCAGCCAAGGAACAGGGGGTACCTACGAGCAGTACTTC
TRBV11-2	.	TRBJ1-4	large	CASSWDNEKLFF	TGTGCCAGCAGCTGGGACAATGAAAAACTGTTTTTT
TRBV28	TRBD2	TRBJ2-7	.	CASSFSGGRYEQYF	TGTGCCAGCAGTTTTTCGGGGGGGAGGTACGAGCAGTACTTC
TRBV11-1	.	TRBJ1-3	.	CASSLNTGLRGNTIYF	TGTGCCAGCAGCTTAAATACAGGGCTGAGAGGAAACACCATATATTTT
TRBV3-1	.	TRBJ1-5	.	CASSHGGSNQHQHF	TGTGCCAGCAGCCATGGGGGGAGCAATCAGCACCAGCATTTT
TRBV10-3	.	TRBJ2-7	.	CAISSVGPQSGEQYF	TGTGCCATCAGTAGTGTCGGTCCGCAATCGGGGGAGCAGTACTTC
TRBV6-1	.	TRBJ2-7	few	CASMEANEQYF	TGTGCCAGCATGGAGGCCAACGAGCAGTACTTC
TRBV5-1	.	TRBJ2-7	.	CASSIRQGYEQYF	TGCGCCAGCAGCATTCGGCAGGGATACGAGCAGTACTTC
TRBV14	.	TRBJ2-5	large	CASSQYRDGETQYF	TGTGCCAGCAGCCAGTACCGGGACGGAGAGACCCAGTACTTC
TRBV7-2	.	TRBJ2-7	.	CASSLVGGYEQYF	TGTGCCAGCAGCTTAGTAGGGGGTTACGAGCAGTACTTC
TRBV27	.	TRBJ1-2	few	CASSYTAVGSSGYTF	TGTGCCAGCAGTTACACCGCCGTGGGGTCTAGTGGCTACACCTTC
TRBV6-1	TRBD1	TRBJ1-2	few	CASTTGVDGYTF	TGTGCCAGCACTACAGGGGTTGATGGCTACACCTTC
TRBV30	TRBD1	TRBJ2-2	.	CAHRGTEGGELFF	TGTGCCCACAGGGGGACAGAGGGCGGGGAGCTGTTTTTT
TRBV19	.	TRBJ2-3	few	CASSIDGGGNTQYF	TGTGCCAGTAGTATTGACGGGGGTGGGAATACGCAGTATTTT
TRBV27	.	TRBJ2-6	few	CASSRNPSGANVLTF	TGTGCCAGCAGTAGAAACCCTTCTGGGGCCAACGTCCTGACTTTC
TRBV6-1	.	TRBJ1-2	.	CASRTGTLYGYTF	TGTGCCAGCAGAACCGGGACACTTTATGGCTACACCTTC
TRBV12-3/TRBV12-4	.	TRBJ1-4	.	CASSLSTTGGNEKLFF	TGTGCCAGCAGTCTTAGCACGACAGGAGGAAATGAAAAACTGTTTTTT
TRBV4-3	.	TRBJ2-3	few	CASSQADGRTDTQYF	TGCGCCAGCAGCCAAGCGGACGGTCGCACAGATACGCAGTATTTT
TRBV7-2	.	TRBJ2-7	.	CASSRPGYEQYF	TGTGCCAGCAGCAGACCCGGCTACGAGCAGTACTTC
TRBV18	.	TRBJ1-1	.	CASSPTPEPNTEAFF	TGTGCCAGCTCACCAACCCCCGAGCCGAACACTGAAGCTTTCTTT
TRBV20-1	TRBD2	TRBJ2-7	.	CSSGLAGIDEQYF	TGCAGTTCGGGACTAGCGGGGATAGACGAGCAGTACTTC
TRBV19	.	TRBJ1-1	few	CASSIRARNTEAFF	TGTGCCAGTAGTATAAGGGCACGGAACACTGAAGCTTTCTTT
TRBV30	.	TRBJ1-2	.	CAWKPGGLGNYGYTF	TGTGCCTGGAAACCGGGGGGGTTGGGAAACTATGGCTACACCTTC
TRBV6-8	.	TRBJ2-7	.	CASSFHPLQDAPPTYEQYF	TGTGCCAGCAGTTTCCACCCGCTGCAGGACGCACCCCCTACCTACGAGCAGTACTTC
TRBV7-9	.	TRBJ2-1	few	CASSSPRGGNEQFF	TGTGCCAGCAGCTCGCCCCGGGGAGGCAATGAGCAGTTCTTC
TRBV9	.	TRBJ2-3	.	CASSVGVHTDTQYF	TGTGCCAGCAGCGTAGGAGTACACACAGATACGCAGTATTTT
TRBV20-1	.	TRBJ1-4	medium-sized	CSARGGKDNEKLFF	TGCAGTGCTAGAGGGGGCAAGGACAATGAAAAACTGTTTTTT
TRBV28	TRBD2	TRBJ2-3	.	CASSPPSGVSQADTQYF	TGTGCCAGCAGTCCCCCTAGCGGGGTTTCGCAAGCAGATACGCAGTATTTT
TRBV28	TRBD1	TRBJ1-5	medium-sized	CASSLGDRVIGNQPQHF	TGTGCCAGCAGTTTGGGGGACAGGGTTATAGGCAATCAGCCCCAGCATTTT
TRBV15	TRBD1	TRBJ1-2	medium-sized	CATSRQGDYGYTF	TGTGCCACCAGTAGACAGGGGGACTATGGCTACACCTTC
TRBV6-6	.	TRBJ1-5	.	CASSYRDTGNQPQHF	TGTGCCAGCAGTTACCGGGATACAGGGAATCAGCCCCAGCATTTT
TRBV5-1	TRBD1	TRBJ2-7	.	CASSRDRGSYEQYF	TGCGCCAGCAGCCGGGACAGGGGCTCCTACGAGCAGTACTTC
TRBV6-1	TRBD2	TRBJ2-1	.	CASRIFASGSYNEQFF	TGTGCCAGCAGGATATTTGCTAGCGGGAGCTACAATGAGCAGTTCTTC
TRBV7-6	TRBD2	TRBJ2-7	.	CASSSSGGFWSYEQYF	TGTGCCAGCAGCTCATCGGGGGGGTTTTGGTCCTACGAGCAGTACTTC
TRBV7-9	TRBD1	TRBJ1-2	once	CASSLPGQGVYGYTF	TGTGCCAGCAGCTTGCCCGGACAGGGGGTATATGGCTACACCTTC
TRBV30	.	TRBJ2-1	few	CAWSEWGGNYNEQFF	TGTGCCTGGAGTGAGTGGGGGGGCAACTACAATGAGCAGTTCTTC
TRBV6-2/TRBV6-3	.	TRBJ1-2	medium-sized	CASSYFPYGYTF	TGTGCCAGCAGTTACTTCCCCTATGGCTACACCTTC
TRBV30	TRBD1	TRBJ1-3	few	CAWRDRSSGNTIYF	TGTGCCTGGAGGGACAGGAGCTCTGGAAACACCATATATTTT
TRBV6-1	.	TRBJ1-1	medium-sized	CASSQPRTDLSRTEAFF	TGTGCCAGCAGCCAACCGAGGACCGACCTTAGCCGCACTGAAGCTTTCTTT
TRBV20-1	.	TRBJ1-3	.	CSARESGNTIYF	TGCAGTGCTAGAGAGTCTGGAAACACCATATATTTT
TRBV19	TRBD1	TRBJ1-1	.	CASSIRQGSTEAFF	TGTGCCAGTAGTATTCGACAGGGAAGTACTGAAGCTTTCTTT
TRBV4-3	.	TRBJ1-3	few	CASSQSDSRSSGNTIYF	TGCGCCAGCAGCCAAAGCGACTCCCGTAGCTCTGGAAACACCATATATTTT
TRBV20-1	.	TRBJ2-5	once	CSASISGLGETQYF	TGCAGTGCTAGCATTTCAGGGCTTGGGGAGACCCAGTACTTC
TRBV7-8	TRBD2	TRBJ2-7	few	CASSLLSGASSYEQYF	TGTGCCAGCAGCTTATTGAGCGGGGCGAGCTCCTACGAGCAGTACTTC
TRBV6-8	.	TRBJ2-5	few	CASGTGRETQYF	TGTGCCAGCGGTACAGGCCGGGAGACCCAGTACTTC
TRBV7-8	.	TRBJ2-7	few	CASSAMTSSEQYF	TGTGCCAGCAGCGCGATGACTAGTTCCGAGCAGTACTTC
TRBV30	.	TRBJ1-4	.	CSWSVSRGKLFF	TGTTCCTGGAGTGTCTCCAGGGGAAAACTGTTTTTT
TRBV27	TRBD1	TRBJ2-2	few	CASTPRQGAIITELFF	TGTGCCAGCACTCCTAGACAGGGGGCCATTATAACGGAGCTGTTTTTT
TRBV12-3/TRBV12-4	.	TRBJ2-7	many	CASSLTLREQYF	TGTGCCAGCAGTTTGACCCTAAGGGAGCAGTACTTC